The sample holds a few counts of the clone carrying this TCR beta chain. TCRdb reprocessed the RT-PCR reads via MiXCR and lists one record per CDR3 protein. The sample lists more than 550,000 distinct CDR3 sequences, approximately 15% occurring once. The germline gives CDR1 MNHEY, CDR2 SVGEGT. This CDR3 comprises 14 residues. J gave up 9 bases and V 7 bases, and 11 bases lay outside the gene matches. This TCR was sampled from a female donor in good health, serving as a healthy control. Material: memory CD4+ T cells from blood. The chain uses TRBV6-2 or TRBV6-3 and TRBJ1-2; 10 nucleotides line up with TRBD1. The CDR3 sequence is CASTPDRGWLRYTF. For the CDR3, the DNA is TGTGCCAGCACCCCGGACAGGGGGTGGTTACGCTACACCTTC.